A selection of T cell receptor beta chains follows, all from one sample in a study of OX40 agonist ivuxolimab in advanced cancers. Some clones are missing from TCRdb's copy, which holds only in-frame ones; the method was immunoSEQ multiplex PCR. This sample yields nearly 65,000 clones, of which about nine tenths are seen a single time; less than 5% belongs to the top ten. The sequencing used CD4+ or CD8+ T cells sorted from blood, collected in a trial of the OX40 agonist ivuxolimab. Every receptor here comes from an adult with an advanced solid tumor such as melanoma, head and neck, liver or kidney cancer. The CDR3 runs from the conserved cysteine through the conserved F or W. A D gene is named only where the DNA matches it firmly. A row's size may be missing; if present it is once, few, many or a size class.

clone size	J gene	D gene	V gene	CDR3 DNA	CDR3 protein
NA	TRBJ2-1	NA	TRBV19	TGTGCCAGTAGTTTCCTAGGCGATGAGCAGTTCTTC	CASSFLGDEQFF
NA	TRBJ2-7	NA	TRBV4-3	TGCGCCAGCAGCCAAGATCTACGCAGGACTGGAACCTACGAGCAGTACTTC	CASSQDLRRTGTYEQYF
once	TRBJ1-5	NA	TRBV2	TGTGCCAGCAGTGATAGAACAGCCAGCAATCAGCCCCAGCATTTT	CASSDRTASNQPQHF
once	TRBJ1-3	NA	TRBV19	TGTGCCAGTTCGGGAGACTCTGGAAACACCATATATTTT	CASSGDSGNTIYF
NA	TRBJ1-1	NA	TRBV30	TGTGCCTGGAGTCCCGGGGCTGAAGCTTTCTTT	CAWSPGAEAFF
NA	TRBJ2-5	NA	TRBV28	TGTGCCAGCAGTTTTGTTGGGGCAGGAGAGACCCAGTACTTC	CASSFVGAGETQYF
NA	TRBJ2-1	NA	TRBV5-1	TGCGCCAGCAGCTTGGAACAGGGAGGCTACAATGAGCAGTTCTTC	CASSLEQGGYNEQFF
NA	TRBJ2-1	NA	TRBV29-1	TGCAGCGTTCTCGGTTGGGTACCCAGTGAGCAGTTCTTC	CSVLGWVPSEQFF
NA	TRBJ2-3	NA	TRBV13	TGTGCCAGCAGCACCTGGGAGTATGGCACAGATACGCAGTATTTT	CASSTWEYGTDTQYF
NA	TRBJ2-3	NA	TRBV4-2	TGTGCCAGCAGCCAAGAGGGAAGCACAGATACGCAGTATTTT	CASSQEGSTDTQYF
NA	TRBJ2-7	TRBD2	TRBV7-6	TGTGCCAGCAGCTCCCTTAGCGGGAGACTCCACGAGCAGTACTTC	CASSSLSGRLHEQYF
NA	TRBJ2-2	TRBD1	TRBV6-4	TGTGCCAGCAGTGAACAGGGGGCGAACACCGGGGAGCTGTTTTTT	CASSEQGANTGELFF
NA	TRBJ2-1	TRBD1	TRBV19	TGTGCCAGTTCTATCACCGGGACAGGGATTGGTGAGCAGTTCTTC	CASSITGTGIGEQFF
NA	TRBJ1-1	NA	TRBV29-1	TGCAGCGTCGGACCCCCTGTGCACACTGAAGCTTTCTTT	CSVGPPVHTEAFF
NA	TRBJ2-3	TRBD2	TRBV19	TGTGCCAGTAGTATCCGGGCTAGCGGGAGGCTAGATACGCAGTATTTT	CASSIRASGRLDTQYF
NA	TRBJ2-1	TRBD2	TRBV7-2	TGTGCCAGCAGCTTAGGGGCGGGAGTGTTTGATGAGCAGTTCTTC	CASSLGAGVFDEQFF
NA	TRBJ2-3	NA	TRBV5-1	TGCGCCAGCGTCCCAGAGGGGGGCCATACGCAGTATTTT	CASVPEGGHTQYF
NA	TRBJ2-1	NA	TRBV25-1	TGTGCCAGCACCGCCCCTCTAATGACAGGGGAGGGTGAGCAGTTCTTC	CASTAPLMTGEGEQFF
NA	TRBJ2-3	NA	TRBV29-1	TGCAGCGTTGAGGGTGGGCGGGGCGCCACAGATACGCAGTATTTT	CSVEGGRGATDTQYF
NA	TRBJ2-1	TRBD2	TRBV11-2	TGTGCCAGCAGCTTAGTGGTAGCGGGAGCACTCAATGAGCAGTTCTTC	CASSLVVAGALNEQFF
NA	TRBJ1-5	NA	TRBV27	TGTGCCAGCAGCGACAGGTCGAGCAATCAGCCCCAGCATTTT	CASSDRSSNQPQHF
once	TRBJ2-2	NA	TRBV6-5	TGTGCCAGCAGTTACTCAATACCTGGGGAGCTGTTTTTT	CASSYSIPGELFF
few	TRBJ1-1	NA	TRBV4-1	TGCGCCAGCCGTCCTTCGACAGGTTGGATGAACACTGAAGCTTTCTTT	CASRPSTGWMNTEAFF
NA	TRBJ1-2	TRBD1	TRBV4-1	TGCGCCAGCAGCCAAGTAGTACAGGGGGACTATGGCTACACCTTC	CASSQVVQGDYGYTF
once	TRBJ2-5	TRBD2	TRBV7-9	TGTGCCAGCAGTTCCTTGGGGAGGGAGGAGACCCAGTACTTC	CASSSLGREETQYF
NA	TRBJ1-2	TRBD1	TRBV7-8	TGTGCCAGCAGCTCAGACAGGGCGGTACCCTATGGCTACACCTTC	CASSSDRAVPYGYTF
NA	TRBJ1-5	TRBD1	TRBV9	TGTGCCAGCAGTGGGGGACAGGGAAATCAGCCCCAGCATTTT	CASSGGQGNQPQHF
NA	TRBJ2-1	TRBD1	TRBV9	TGTGCCAGCAGCGTGCAGGGGGCGTACAATGAGCAGTTCTTC	CASSVQGAYNEQFF
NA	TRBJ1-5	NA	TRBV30	TGTGCCTGGAGTCATGAGTGGGCAGATAGCAATCAGCCCCAGCATTTT	CAWSHEWADSNQPQHF
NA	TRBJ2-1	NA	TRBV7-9	TGTGCCAGCAGCCCCCAAACAGGGTTAAGGTACAATGAGCAGTTCTTC	CASSPQTGLRYNEQFF
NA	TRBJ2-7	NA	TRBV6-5	TGTGCCAGCAGTTACAGGGAGATCAAGTACGAGCAGTACTTC	CASSYREIKYEQYF
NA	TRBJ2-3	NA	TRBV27	TGTGCCAGCAGTGCAACCCGAGAGCTAGCGCGCAGAACAGATACGCAGTATTTT	CASSATRELARRTDTQYF